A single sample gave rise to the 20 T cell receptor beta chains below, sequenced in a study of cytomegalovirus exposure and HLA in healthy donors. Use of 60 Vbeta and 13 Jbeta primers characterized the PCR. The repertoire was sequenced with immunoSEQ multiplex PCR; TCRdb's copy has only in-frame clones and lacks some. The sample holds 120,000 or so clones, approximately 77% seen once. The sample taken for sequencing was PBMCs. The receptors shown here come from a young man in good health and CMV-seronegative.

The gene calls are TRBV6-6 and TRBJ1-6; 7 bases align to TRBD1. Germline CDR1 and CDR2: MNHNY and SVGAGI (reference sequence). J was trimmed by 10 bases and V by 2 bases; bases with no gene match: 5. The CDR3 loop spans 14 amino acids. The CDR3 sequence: CASSYEGANSPLHF. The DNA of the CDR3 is TGTGCCAGCAGTTACGAGGGGGCTAACTCACCCCTCCACTTT.

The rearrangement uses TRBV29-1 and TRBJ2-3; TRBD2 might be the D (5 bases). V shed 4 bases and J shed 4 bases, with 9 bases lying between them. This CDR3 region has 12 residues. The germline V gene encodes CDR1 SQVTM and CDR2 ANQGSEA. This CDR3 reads CSVVPGSDTQYF. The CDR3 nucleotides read TGCAGCGTTGTTCCGGGATCAGATACGCAGTATTTT.

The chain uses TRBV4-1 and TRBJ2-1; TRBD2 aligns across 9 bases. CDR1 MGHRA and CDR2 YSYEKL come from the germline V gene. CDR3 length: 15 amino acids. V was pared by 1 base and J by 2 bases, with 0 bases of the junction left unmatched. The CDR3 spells CASSQVAGAYNEQFF. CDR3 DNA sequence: TGCGCCAGCAGCCAAGTAGCGGGGGCCTACAATGAGCAGTTCTTC.

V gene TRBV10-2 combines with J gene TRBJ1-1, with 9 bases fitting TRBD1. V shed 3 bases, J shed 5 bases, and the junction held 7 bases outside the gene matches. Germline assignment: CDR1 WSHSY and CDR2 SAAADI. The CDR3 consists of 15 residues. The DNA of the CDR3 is TGCGCCAGCAGTGATTTACAGGGGGCTCGGACTGAAGCTTTCTTT. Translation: CASSDLQGARTEAFF.

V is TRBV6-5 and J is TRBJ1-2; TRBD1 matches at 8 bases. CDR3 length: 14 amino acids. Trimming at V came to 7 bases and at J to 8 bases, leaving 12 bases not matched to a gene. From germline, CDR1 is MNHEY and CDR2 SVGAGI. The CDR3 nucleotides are TGTGCCAGCACTCAACGGGGCAGGGGGCGCGGCTACACCTTC. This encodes CASTQRGRGRGYTF.

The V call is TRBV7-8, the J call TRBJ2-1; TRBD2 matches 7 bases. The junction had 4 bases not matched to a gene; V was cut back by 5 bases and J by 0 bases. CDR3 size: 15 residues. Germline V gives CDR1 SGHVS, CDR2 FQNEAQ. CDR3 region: CASSRLASSYNEQFF. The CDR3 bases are TGTGCCAGCAGCCGACTAGCTAGCTCCTACAATGAGCAGTTCTTC.

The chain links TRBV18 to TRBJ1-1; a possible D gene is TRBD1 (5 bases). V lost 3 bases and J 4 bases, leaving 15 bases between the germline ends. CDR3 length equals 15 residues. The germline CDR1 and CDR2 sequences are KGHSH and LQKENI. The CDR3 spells CASSPPQGMSTEAFF. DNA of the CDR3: TGTGCCAGCTCACCTCCCCAGGGTATGAGCACTGAAGCTTTCTTT. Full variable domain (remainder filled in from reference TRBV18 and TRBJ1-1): NAGVMQNPRHLVRRRGQEARLRCSPMKGHSHVYWYRQLPEEGLKFMVYLQKENIIDESGMPKERFSAEFPKEGPSILRIQQVVRGDSAAYFCASSPPQGMSTEAFFGQGTRLTVV.

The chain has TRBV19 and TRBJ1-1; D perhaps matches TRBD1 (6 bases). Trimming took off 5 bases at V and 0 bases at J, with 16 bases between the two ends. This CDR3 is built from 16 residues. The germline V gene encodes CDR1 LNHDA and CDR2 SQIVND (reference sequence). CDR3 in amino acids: CASSPDSRGLNTEAFF. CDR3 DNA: TGTGCCAGTAGTCCGGACAGTAGGGGTCTGAACACTGAAGCTTTCTTT. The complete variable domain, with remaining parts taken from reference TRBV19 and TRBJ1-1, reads DGGITQSPKYLFRKEGQNVTLSCEQNLNHDAMYWYRQDPGQGLRLIYYSQIVNDFQKGDIAEGYSVSREKKESFPLTVTSAQKNPTAFYLCASSPDSRGLNTEAFFGQGTRLTVV.

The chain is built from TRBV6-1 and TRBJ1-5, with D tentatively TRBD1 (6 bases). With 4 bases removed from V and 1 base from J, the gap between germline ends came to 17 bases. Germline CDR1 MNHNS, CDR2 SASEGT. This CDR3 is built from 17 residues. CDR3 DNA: TGTGCCAGCAGTGTCTTTCAAAGGGGGGGAAGCAATCAGCCCCAGCATTTT. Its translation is CASSVFQRGGSNQPQHF.

Here the CDR3 DNA reads TGCGCCAGCAGCTTGGCCTCGGGACTAGCGGGAGGGTCGGATACGCAGTATTTT. Protein: CASSLASGLAGGSDTQYF. This rearrangement joins TRBV5-1 to TRBJ2-3; 16 positions match TRBD2. This CDR3 is built from 18 residues. With 0 bases clipped from V and 6 bases from J, the junction kept 7 bases outside the gene matches. Germline V gene lookup returns CDR1 SGHRS and CDR2 YFSETQ.

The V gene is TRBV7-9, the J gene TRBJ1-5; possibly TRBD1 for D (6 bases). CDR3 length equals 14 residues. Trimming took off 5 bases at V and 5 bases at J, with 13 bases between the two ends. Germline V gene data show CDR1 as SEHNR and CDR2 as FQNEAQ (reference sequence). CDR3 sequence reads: CASSLDRMDQPQHF. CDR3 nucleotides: TGTGCCAGCAGCCTCGACAGGATGGATCAGCCCCAGCATTTT.

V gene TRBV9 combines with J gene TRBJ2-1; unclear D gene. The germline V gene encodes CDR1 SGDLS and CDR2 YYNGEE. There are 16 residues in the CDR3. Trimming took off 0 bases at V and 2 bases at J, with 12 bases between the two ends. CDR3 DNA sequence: TGTGCCAGCAGCGTAGGGGCCCTCTACACCTACAATGAGCAGTTCTTC. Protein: CASSVGALYTYNEQFF.

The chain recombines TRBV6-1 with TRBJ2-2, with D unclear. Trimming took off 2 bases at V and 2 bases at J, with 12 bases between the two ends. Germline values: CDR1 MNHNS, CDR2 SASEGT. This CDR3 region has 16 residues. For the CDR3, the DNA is TGTGCCAGCAGTGAAAAAACCAGGCCCAACACCGGGGAGCTGTTTTTT. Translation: CASSEKTRPNTGELFF.

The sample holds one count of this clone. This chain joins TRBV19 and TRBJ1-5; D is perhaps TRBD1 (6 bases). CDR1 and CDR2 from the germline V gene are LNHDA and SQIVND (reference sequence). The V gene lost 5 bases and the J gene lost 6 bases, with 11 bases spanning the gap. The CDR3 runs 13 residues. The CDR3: CASSSQGGQPQHF. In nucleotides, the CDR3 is TGTGCCAGTAGTTCACAGGGTGGTCAGCCCCAGCATTTT.

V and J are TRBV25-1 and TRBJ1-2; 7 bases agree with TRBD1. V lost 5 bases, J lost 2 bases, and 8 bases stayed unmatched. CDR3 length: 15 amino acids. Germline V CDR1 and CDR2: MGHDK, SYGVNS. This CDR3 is CASSSRQGGNYGYTF. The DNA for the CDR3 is TGTGCCAGCAGTTCAAGACAGGGTGGCAACTATGGCTACACCTTC.

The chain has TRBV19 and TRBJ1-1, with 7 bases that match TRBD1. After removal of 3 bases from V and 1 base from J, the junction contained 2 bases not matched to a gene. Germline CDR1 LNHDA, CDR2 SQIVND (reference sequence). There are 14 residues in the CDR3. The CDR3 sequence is CASSMAGGNTEAFF. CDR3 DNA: TGTGCCAGTAGTATGGCAGGGGGGAACACTGAAGCTTTCTTT.

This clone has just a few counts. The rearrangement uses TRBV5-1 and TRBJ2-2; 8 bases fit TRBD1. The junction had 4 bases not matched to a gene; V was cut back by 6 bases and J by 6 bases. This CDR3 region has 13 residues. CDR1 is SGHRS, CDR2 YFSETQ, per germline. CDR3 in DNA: TGCGCCAGCATAGACAGGGGATCCGGGGAGCTGTTTTTT. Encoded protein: CASIDRGSGELFF.

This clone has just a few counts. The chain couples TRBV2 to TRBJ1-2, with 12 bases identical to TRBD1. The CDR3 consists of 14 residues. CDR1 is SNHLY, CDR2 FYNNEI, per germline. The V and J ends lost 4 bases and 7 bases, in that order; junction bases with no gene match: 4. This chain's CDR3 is CASSGGDRGPGYTF. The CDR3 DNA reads TGTGCCAGCAGTGGTGGGGACAGGGGGCCTGGCTACACCTTC.

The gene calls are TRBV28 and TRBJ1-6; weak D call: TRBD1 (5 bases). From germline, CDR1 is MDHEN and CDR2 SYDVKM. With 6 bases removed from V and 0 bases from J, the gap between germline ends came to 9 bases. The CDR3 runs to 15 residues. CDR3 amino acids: CASRDTSSYNSPLHF. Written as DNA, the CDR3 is TGTGCCAGCAGGGACACGAGCTCCTATAATTCACCCCTCCACTTT.

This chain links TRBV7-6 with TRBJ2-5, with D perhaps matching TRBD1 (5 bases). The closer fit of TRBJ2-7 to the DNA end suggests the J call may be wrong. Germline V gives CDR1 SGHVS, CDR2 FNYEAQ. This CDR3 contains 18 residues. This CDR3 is CASSLEGIRQASSYEQYF. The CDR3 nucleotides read TGTGCCAGCAGCTTAGAGGGGATTAGGCAGGCGAGCTCCTACGAGCAGTACTTC.